The clone carrying this TCR beta chain came up a few times. Its antigen is currently unknown. This sample was taken from a study of cytomegalovirus exposure and HLA in healthy donors. Whole-study results and caveats: With later analysis, a missense DCLRE1C variant became linked to TCR beta V- and J-gene trimming. The authors excluded some V segments, including TRBV6-2 and TRBV6-3, as indistinguishable.

Amplification used 60 Vbeta primers and 13 Jbeta primers. TCRdb's copy holds only in-frame clones and misses some; the assay was immunoSEQ multiplex PCR. The sample carries 95,000 to 150,000 clones, roughly 15% recorded once. With V trimmed by 5 bases and J by 2 bases, 9 bases remained unmatched. CDR1 and CDR2 from the germline V gene are LGHNA and YNFKEQ. This CDR3 is 15 amino acids long. Sequencing was done on a sample of PBMCs. The chain recombines TRBV4-2 with TRBJ2-7; 7 bases fit TRBD2. The TCR was taken from a woman aged 18-29 years in good health and CMV-seronegative. For the CDR3, the DNA is TGTGCCAGCAGCGAGGCCGGGACTACTACCTACGAGCAGTACTTC. Its protein product is CASSEAGTTTYEQYF.